The rows below give T cell receptor beta chains drawn from one sample of a study of T-cell memory formation after mild COVID-19. TCRdb redid the calling of the 5' RACE reads with MiXCR, one entry per CDR3 protein. The table shows 550,000 to 700,000 distinct CDR3 sequences, with about a sixth occurring only once. The sequenced material came from PBMCs or a T cell subset sorted from them (not recorded which). These TCRs come from an adult woman who had mild COVID-19 (a few samples of this study predate the infection). Cell type and time point are not known. CDR3s include the opening cysteine and the closing phenylalanine or tryptophan. A D gene is named only where the DNA matches it firmly. The listing skips clone size in some rows; elsewhere it reads once, few, many or a size class.

D gene,CDR3 length,clone size,J gene,V gene,CDR3 DNA,CDR3 protein
-,14,-,TRBJ2-1,TRBV11-3,TGTGCCAGCAGCTTAGTTGGTCACCTCGATGAGCAGTTCTTC,CASSLVGHLDEQFF
-,16,-,TRBJ2-3,TRBV7-3,TGTGCCAGCAGCCCAGAATGGGGCCTTGGCACAGATACGCAGTATTTT,CASSPEWGLGTDTQYF
-,15,few,TRBJ2-1,TRBV27,TGTGCCAGCAGTTTAGCGGGACAGCTTTACAATGAGCAGTTCTTC,CASSLAGQLYNEQFF
-,15,few,TRBJ1-2,TRBV6-2/TRBV6-3,TGTGCCAGCAACGCCATCAATCAGGGGAACTATGGCTACACCTTC,CASNAINQGNYGYTF
-,16,few,TRBJ2-3,TRBV5-1,TGCGCCAGCAGCTTGGTCTCCGGGACCAACACAGATACGCAGTATTTT,CASSLVSGTNTDTQYF
-,15,-,TRBJ1-2,TRBV13,TGTGCCAGCAGTCCTCTGACAGCGAGTAACTATGGCTACACCTTC,CASSPLTASNYGYTF
TRBD2,14,-,TRBJ2-1,TRBV30,TGTGCCTACGAAGGACTAGCGGGAGATCCCGAGCAGTTCTTC,CAYEGLAGDPEQFF
-,16,-,TRBJ1-1,TRBV5-1,TGCGCCAGCAGCTTGGTGGTTGGGATAGGAAACACTGAAGCTTTCTTT,CASSLVVGIGNTEAFF
-,12,few,TRBJ2-7,TRBV7-2,TGTGCCAGCAGCCGGGACACATCCGAGCAGTACTTC,CASSRDTSEQYF
TRBD1,15,-,TRBJ2-5,TRBV7-9,TGTGCCAGCAGCTCGACAGGGGGCGCAAGGGAGACCCAGTACTTC,CASSSTGGARETQYF
TRBD2,18,few,TRBJ2-3,TRBV5-1,TGCGCCAGCAGCTTGGGGACTAGCGCTCCAGTAATCACAGATACGCAGTATTTT,CASSLGTSAPVITDTQYF
-,14,-,TRBJ2-2,TRBV4-3,TGCGCCAGCAGGAACAAACAGAACACCGGGGAGCTGTTTTTT,CASRNKQNTGELFF
TRBD1,16,many,TRBJ2-3,TRBV6-4,TGTGCCAGCAGTGCCGCGGACAGGGATAACACAGATACGCAGTATTTT,CASSAADRDNTDTQYF
TRBD2,19,few,TRBJ2-1,TRBV7-3,TGTGCCAGCAGCCACCTAGGACTAGCGGGGGGATTGTCCTACAATGAGCAGTTCTTC,CASSHLGLAGGLSYNEQFF
-,10,few,TRBJ2-7,TRBV2,TGTGCCAGCAGGAGGACCTTTCAGTACTTC,CASRRTFQYF
-,13,few,TRBJ2-1,TRBV7-8,TGTGCCAGCAGCTTAAGCAGGGTGGGGGAGCAGTTCTTC,CASSLSRVGEQFF
TRBD2,16,few,TRBJ2-3,TRBV11-2,TGTGCCAGCAGCCCTACCCTAGCGGGGATCACAGATACGCAGTATTTT,CASSPTLAGITDTQYF
TRBD1,16,-,TRBJ2-5,TRBV6-5,TGTGCCAGCAGTTACGCCTCCTCGACAGGGATGGAGACCCAGTACTTC,CASSYASSTGMETQYF
-,13,few,TRBJ1-1,TRBV20-1,TGCAGTGCTACCCCGGCCGGGCAAGGTGAAGCTTTCTTT,CSATPAGQGEAFF
-,14,-,TRBJ2-2,TRBV12-3/TRBV12-4,TGTGCCAGCAGTTTATTGTGGGACACCGGGGAGCTGTTTTTT,CASSLLWDTGELFF
TRBD1,20,-,TRBJ1-6,TRBV24-1,TGTGCCACCAGTGATTCCCGGGACAGAGACCCAAGCTCCTATAATTCACCCCTCCACTTT,CATSDSRDRDPSSYNSPLHF
-,13,few,TRBJ2-3,TRBV7-9,TGTGCCAGCAGCTTAGGCAGGTTGGATACGCAGTATTTT,CASSLGRLDTQYF
TRBD1,17,-,TRBJ1-2,TRBV6-5,TGTGCCAGCAGTCCATACAGGGGAGGGTCGGCTAACTATGGCTACACCTTC,CASSPYRGGSANYGYTF
-,11,many,TRBJ2-7,TRBV12-3/TRBV12-4,TGTGCCAGCAGTTTCGGCTACGAGCAGTACTTC,CASSFGYEQYF
-,18,-,TRBJ2-1,TRBV18,TGTGCCAGCTCACTCCTCTCGGGGGCCGGGCCGCTCTACAATGAGCAGTTCTTC,CASSLLSGAGPLYNEQFF
-,15,few,TRBJ2-7,TRBV27,TGTGCCAGCAGTTTGACGGGGGTCGCAGTGAGCGAGCAGTACTTC,CASSLTGVAVSEQYF
-,15,few,TRBJ1-5,TRBV5-1,TGCGCCAGCAGCTTGGGTCCTTTGGGCAATCAGCCCCAGCATTTT,CASSLGPLGNQPQHF
TRBD1,17,-,TRBJ1-3,TRBV4-3,TGCGCCAGCAGCCAGGGTACAGGGGCCGGCGCCTCAAACACCATATATTTT,CASSQGTGAGASNTIYF
TRBD2,16,few,TRBJ2-7,TRBV12-3/TRBV12-4,TGTGCCAGCAGTTTAGCGCCCGGGGGGTTTACCAACGAGCAGTACTTC,CASSLAPGGFTNEQYF